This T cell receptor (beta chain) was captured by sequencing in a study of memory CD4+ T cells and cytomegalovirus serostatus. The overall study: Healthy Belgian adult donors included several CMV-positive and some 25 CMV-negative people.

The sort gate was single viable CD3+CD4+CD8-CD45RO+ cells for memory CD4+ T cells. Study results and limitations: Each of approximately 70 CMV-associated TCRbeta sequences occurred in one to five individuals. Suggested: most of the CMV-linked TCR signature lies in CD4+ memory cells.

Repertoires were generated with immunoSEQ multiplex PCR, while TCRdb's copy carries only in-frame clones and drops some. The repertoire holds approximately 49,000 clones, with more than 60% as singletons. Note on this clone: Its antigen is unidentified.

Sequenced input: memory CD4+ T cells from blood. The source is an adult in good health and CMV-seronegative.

The CDR3 spells CASSLVGRDTDTQYF. The CDR3 nucleotides are TGCGCCAGCAGCTTGGTGGGACGAGACACAGATACGCAGTATTTT. V usage is TRBV5-1 and J usage is TRBJ2-3; D tentatively reads TRBD1 or TRBD2 (5 bases each). Trimming took off 0 bases at V and 2 bases at J, with 10 bases between the two ends. Germline values: CDR1 SGHRS, CDR2 YFSETQ. The CDR3 loop spans 15 amino acids. The entire variable domain, with the rest obtained from reference TRBV5-1 and TRBJ2-3, is as follows: KAGVTQTPRYLIKTRGQQVTLSCSPISGHRSVSWYQQTPGQGLQFLFEYFSETQRNKGNFPGRFSGRQFSNSRSEMNVSTLELGDSALYLCASSLVGRDTDTQYFGPGTRLTVL.